This T cell receptor beta chain was obtained from a study of shared clonotypes between healthy human individuals. The method was immunoSEQ multiplex PCR; TCRdb's version includes in-frame clones alone and lacks a portion of them. The sample records approximately 1,500,000 clones, around 97% being singletons. V dropped 3 bases and J dropped 4; count of bases not matched to a gene: 4. The CDR3 totals 15 residues. Germline CDR1 and CDR2: MGHRA and YSYEKL. The V and J genes are TRBV4-1 and TRBJ1-4; TRBD1 matches 8 bases. The material sequenced was naive CD4+ T cells sorted from blood. The sample's subset: CD45RA+ positively selected. This receptor was taken from a man aged 25 to 45 in good health. Here the CDR3 reads CASSQRTGNNEKLFF. In DNA form, the CDR3 reads TGCGCCAGCAGCCAGCGGACAGGGAATAATGAAAAACTGTTTTTT.